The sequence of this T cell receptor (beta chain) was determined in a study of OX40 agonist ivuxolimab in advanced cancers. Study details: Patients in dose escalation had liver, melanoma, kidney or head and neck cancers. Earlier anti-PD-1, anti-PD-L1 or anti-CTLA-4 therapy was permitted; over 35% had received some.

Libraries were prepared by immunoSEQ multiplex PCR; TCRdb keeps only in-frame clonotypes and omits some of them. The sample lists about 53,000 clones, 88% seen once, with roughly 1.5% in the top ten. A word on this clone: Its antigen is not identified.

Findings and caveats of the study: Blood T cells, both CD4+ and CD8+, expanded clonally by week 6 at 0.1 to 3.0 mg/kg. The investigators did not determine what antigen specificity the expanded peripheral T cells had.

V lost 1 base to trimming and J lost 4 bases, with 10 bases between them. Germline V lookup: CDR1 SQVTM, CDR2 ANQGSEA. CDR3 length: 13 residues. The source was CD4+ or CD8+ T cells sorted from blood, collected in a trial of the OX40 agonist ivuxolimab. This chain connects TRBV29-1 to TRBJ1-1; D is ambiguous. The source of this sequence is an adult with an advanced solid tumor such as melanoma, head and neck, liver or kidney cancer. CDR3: CSVEVTTTTEAFF. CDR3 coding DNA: TGCAGCGTTGAAGTTACGACAACCACTGAAGCTTTCTTT.